This entry concerns a single T cell receptor (beta chain). The specificity of this receptor is unknown. Base qualities are not at hand, and no much larger clone is one base apart. The data stem from a study of identical twins (dated by TCRdb to about 2016). About the full investigation: To test whether fetal clonotypes persist, this study deep-sequenced TCR alpha and beta repertoires from monozygotic twins, from unrelated adults of various ages, and from cord blood. To rule out contamination, replicate twin experiments were performed at different times with different library preparation protocols.

The junction shows trimming of 3 bases on V and 0 bases on J, plus 12 bases between the germline ends. Reading from cysteine to phenylalanine, the CDR3 counts 16 amino acids. The kept DNA is CDR3 alone, 48 bases in frame from the first base. CDR1 is given as ENHRY and CDR2 as SYGVKD, both from the germline V gene. Only healthy Caucasian donors were included. The twin cohort consisted of three pairs of female monozygotic twins, all aged roughly 18 to 29 years. Positive isolation kits from Invitrogen were used to isolate CD4+ and CD8+ T cell populations. Library method: 5' RACE. The reads were generated on an Illumina HiSeq 2000. A universal primer binding site was introduced by template switching, and a unique molecular identifier was present in the final cDNA, enabling accurate counting of TCR cDNA molecules. Specific primers in the conserved constant-segment region were used to synthesize first-strand cDNA for the TCR alpha and beta chains. To control for contamination, each cDNA library was double barcoded with a SMART-Mk sample barcode plus Illumina barcodes. TruSeq adapter sequences and Illumina sample barcodes were added in two successive PCR steps. The Illumina HiSeq platform was used with custom primers to sequence TCR alpha and beta cDNA libraries. Under the source paper's analysis protocol: Unique molecular identifiers were extracted from raw reads with MiGEC, and CDR3 positions were determined with MiXCR. Recombination models were inferred per individual with the repgenHMM and IGoR tools using an EM algorithm. The tcR package in R was used for shared clonotype analysis, with sharing normalized by the product of cloneset sizes. Out-of-frame nonproductive sequences were analyzed to study raw recombination free of thymic and clonal selection effects. The public reads were run again by TCRdb, first through fastp at Q25 and then through MiXCR, and only productive beta chains were kept. Duplicate CDR3 protein sequences are folded into a single record with the most common DNA and genes. In this record, the V and J calls reflect TCRdb's handling and not the investigators' own analysis. Counted in this sample were hundreds of thousands of distinct CDR3 sequences; roughly an eighth of them appeared once. Clones ranked in the top ten supply just over 7% of the sample.

Results the study describes overall, beyond this receptor: Because the same donors could not be followed over many years, conclusions were based on cross-sectional statistical analysis. Excess twin sharing in beta out-of-frame sequences was weaker because fewer shared sequences lowered the signal-to-noise ratio. Zero-insertion analyses could be partly confounded by invariant T cells such as MAIT and iNKT, although diverse VJ usage argued against such confounding for most clonotypes. Abundant cord blood beta clonotypes carried fewer insertions; young adult naive repertoires showed a weaker similar trend, while memory repertoires showed none. Out-of-frame TCR alpha sequences shared between twins showed an excess of low generation-probability sequences compared with coincidental sharing between unrelated individuals. In monozygotic twins, recombination models systematically underestimated out-of-frame TCR alpha sharing, but the models matched the sharing seen between unrelated individuals.

These sequences were also reported in another study, on yellow fever vaccine responses in identical twins. The second publication reports: According to the authors, the vaccine-induced T cell response in identical twins seemed to be partly convergent and partly specific to each individual. In the study, vaccine-responding T cell clones were precisely tracked in identical twins.

The source is a woman aged 18-30 years in good health. The chain uses TRBV10-3 and TRBJ1-3; no D segment can be confidently identified. The sequenced material came from CD8+ T cells sorted from blood. The DNA sequence is given as TGTGCCATCAGTGACGGTGGGTCCTACTCTGGAAACACCATATATTTT. This yields the protein CAISDGGSYSGNTIYF.